These T cell receptor beta chains were read from a single sample in a study of T-cell memory formation after mild COVID-19. TCRdb re-analysed the 5' RACE reads in MiXCR, keeping a single row per CDR3 protein. The sample records around 340,000 distinct CDR3 sequences, 13% being singletons. Material for sequencing was PBMCs or a T cell subset sorted from them (not recorded which). The receptor source for this set is a man aged 18 to 35 who had mild COVID-19 (a few samples of this study predate the infection). Cell type and time point are not known. Each CDR3 is given with its conserved first and last residue. A D gene is named only where the DNA matches it firmly. Some rows mark clone size as missing; the rest say once, few, many or name a class of expanded clone.

clone size: -; J gene: TRBJ2-4; V gene: TRBV5-1; D gene: TRBD1; CDR3 protein: CASSLGISQGENIQYF; CDR3 DNA: TGCGCCAGCAGCTTGGGAATATCACAGGGGGAAAACATTCAGTACTTC
clone size: -; J gene: TRBJ2-3; V gene: TRBV20-1; D gene: TRBD2; CDR3 protein: CSARAPGLAGGPGDTQYF; CDR3 DNA: TGCAGTGCTAGAGCCCCGGGACTAGCGGGGGGGCCGGGGGATACGCAGTATTTT
clone size: -; J gene: TRBJ2-4; V gene: TRBV15; D gene: -; CDR3 protein: CATSGAGGRLAKNIQYF; CDR3 DNA: TGTGCCACCAGCGGCGCTGGGGGACGGCTAGCCAAAAACATTCAGTACTTC
clone size: many; J gene: TRBJ2-7; V gene: TRBV30; D gene: -; CDR3 protein: CAWRRGGEQYF; CDR3 DNA: TGTGCCTGGAGGAGGGGGGGAGAGCAGTACTTC
clone size: -; J gene: TRBJ2-7; V gene: TRBV9; D gene: -; CDR3 protein: CASREGDGSSYEQYF; CDR3 DNA: TGTGCCAGCAGAGAAGGGGACGGGAGCTCCTACGAGCAGTACTTC
clone size: -; J gene: TRBJ1-6; V gene: TRBV7-9; D gene: TRBD1; CDR3 protein: CASSSKDRASSPLHF; CDR3 DNA: TGTGCCAGCAGCTCCAAGGACAGGGCTAGTTCACCCCTCCACTTT
clone size: few; J gene: TRBJ2-4; V gene: TRBV20-1; D gene: TRBD1; CDR3 protein: CSTQDRGGVGNIQYF; CDR3 DNA: TGCAGTACCCAGGACAGGGGAGGGGTAGGAAACATTCAGTACTTC
clone size: -; J gene: TRBJ1-1; V gene: TRBV9; D gene: -; CDR3 protein: CASSTHRDLTEAFF; CDR3 DNA: TGTGCCAGCAGCACACATAGAGACTTGACTGAAGCTTTCTTT
clone size: few; J gene: TRBJ1-6; V gene: TRBV10-3; D gene: -; CDR3 protein: CAISESRDSWRFF; CDR3 DNA: TGTGCCATCAGTGAGTCTAGGGACTCGTGGCGTTTTTTT
clone size: -; J gene: TRBJ2-4; V gene: TRBV20-1; D gene: -; CDR3 protein: CSANNRDKNIQYF; CDR3 DNA: TGCAGTGCTAACAACAGGGACAAAAACATTCAGTACTTC
clone size: -; J gene: TRBJ2-3; V gene: TRBV9; D gene: -; CDR3 protein: CASSVVAADTQYF; CDR3 DNA: TGTGCCAGCAGCGTAGTGGCGGCAGATACGCAGTATTTT
clone size: few; J gene: TRBJ2-7; V gene: TRBV12-3/TRBV12-4; D gene: -; CDR3 protein: CASSLLFRQGSYEQYF; CDR3 DNA: TGTGCCAGCAGTTTGTTGTTCCGGCAGGGCTCCTACGAGCAGTACTTC
clone size: many; J gene: TRBJ2-1; V gene: TRBV5-6; D gene: TRBD2; CDR3 protein: CATCLGGGSYNEQFF; CDR3 DNA: TGTGCCACTTGCCTCGGGGGGGGCTCCTACAATGAGCAGTTCTTC
clone size: -; J gene: TRBJ2-5; V gene: TRBV11-3; D gene: -; CDR3 protein: CASSSRDMETQYF; CDR3 DNA: TGTGCCAGCAGCTCCCGGGACATGGAGACCCAGTACTTC
clone size: -; J gene: TRBJ2-3; V gene: TRBV7-2; D gene: TRBD2; CDR3 protein: CASSLPSGGPSTDTQYF; CDR3 DNA: TGTGCCAGCAGCCTCCCCAGCGGGGGGCCTAGCACAGATACGCAGTATTTT
clone size: few; J gene: TRBJ2-7; V gene: TRBV7-3; D gene: -; CDR3 protein: CASSVQGNPYEQYF; CDR3 DNA: TGTGCCAGCAGCGTGCAGGGAAATCCATACGAGCAGTACTTC
clone size: -; J gene: TRBJ2-3; V gene: TRBV2; D gene: -; CDR3 protein: CASQTRAQNTQYF; CDR3 DNA: TGTGCCAGTCAAACAAGGGCCCAAAATACGCAGTATTTT
clone size: few; J gene: TRBJ2-5; V gene: TRBV15; D gene: -; CDR3 protein: CATSPLGGTQYF; CDR3 DNA: TGTGCCACCAGCCCATTAGGGGGGACCCAGTACTTC
clone size: -; J gene: TRBJ1-1; V gene: TRBV5-6; D gene: TRBD1; CDR3 protein: CASGRGRSTEAFF; CDR3 DNA: TGTGCCAGCGGCAGGGGGCGGTCTACTGAAGCTTTCTTT
clone size: -; J gene: TRBJ2-3; V gene: TRBV9; D gene: -; CDR3 protein: CASISTNGVCADTQYF; CDR3 DNA: TGTGCCAGCATCTCGACGAACGGGGTTTGTGCAGATACGCAGTATTTT
clone size: few; J gene: TRBJ1-1; V gene: TRBV4-1; D gene: -; CDR3 protein: CASSQAVALNTEAFF; CDR3 DNA: TGCGCCAGCAGCCAAGCTGTGGCCCTGAACACTGAAGCTTTCTTT
clone size: -; J gene: TRBJ2-3; V gene: TRBV5-1; D gene: -; CDR3 protein: CASSNNRDTQYF; CDR3 DNA: TGCGCCAGCAGCAACAACCGGGATACGCAGTATTTT
clone size: -; J gene: TRBJ1-2; V gene: TRBV4-1; D gene: -; CDR3 protein: CATWGGANYGYTF; CDR3 DNA: TGCGCCACCTGGGGGGGGGCCAACTATGGCTACACCTTC
clone size: many; J gene: TRBJ2-2; V gene: TRBV6-2/TRBV6-3; D gene: TRBD2; CDR3 protein: CASSGAGVSNTGELFF; CDR3 DNA: TGTGCCAGCAGTGGAGCGGGGGTCTCGAACACCGGGGAGCTGTTTTTT
clone size: -; J gene: TRBJ2-5; V gene: TRBV5-1; D gene: TRBD1; CDR3 protein: CASSLAPTGQETQYF; CDR3 DNA: TGCGCCAGCAGCTTGGCCCCGACAGGGCAAGAGACCCAGTACTTC
clone size: few; J gene: TRBJ1-5; V gene: TRBV4-1; D gene: -; CDR3 protein: CASSHSYQGTPEGNQPQHF; CDR3 DNA: TGCGCCAGCAGCCATTCCTACCAAGGGACCCCCGAGGGTAATCAGCCCCAGCATTTT
clone size: few; J gene: TRBJ2-3; V gene: TRBV6-5; D gene: TRBD2; CDR3 protein: CASSYSVAGTSTDTQYF; CDR3 DNA: TGTGCCAGCAGTTACTCCGTAGCGGGAACGAGCACAGATACGCAGTATTTT
clone size: many; J gene: TRBJ1-2; V gene: TRBV12-3/TRBV12-4; D gene: -; CDR3 protein: CASSLADGDYTF; CDR3 DNA: TGTGCCAGCAGTTTAGCGGATGGGGACTACACCTTC
clone size: many; J gene: TRBJ1-6; V gene: TRBV7-2; D gene: -; CDR3 protein: CASSLEAGIISPLHF; CDR3 DNA: TGTGCCAGCAGCTTAGAGGCAGGGATAATATCACCCCTCCACTTT
clone size: many; J gene: TRBJ1-5; V gene: TRBV6-1; D gene: -; CDR3 protein: CASSEILAQPQHF; CDR3 DNA: TGTGCCAGCAGTGAAATTTTGGCTCAGCCCCAGCATTTT
clone size: -; J gene: TRBJ2-2; V gene: TRBV9; D gene: TRBD2; CDR3 protein: CASSRGLAGGLVSGGELFF; CDR3 DNA: TGTGCCAGCAGCCGGGGGCTAGCGGGGGGCCTCGTGAGTGGCGGGGAGCTGTTTTTT
clone size: many; J gene: TRBJ1-1; V gene: TRBV27; D gene: -; CDR3 protein: CASSFRRESEAFF; CDR3 DNA: TGTGCCAGCAGTTTTCGGCGGGAGTCTGAAGCTTTCTTT
clone size: few; J gene: TRBJ1-4; V gene: TRBV20-1; D gene: TRBD1; CDR3 protein: CSVKQTGRREKLFF; CDR3 DNA: TGCAGTGTCAAACAGACAGGGCGCAGGGAAAAACTGTTTTTT
clone size: -; J gene: TRBJ2-5; V gene: TRBV2; D gene: -; CDR3 protein: CASVFQETQYF; CDR3 DNA: TGTGCCAGCGTATTCCAAGAGACCCAGTACTTC
clone size: many; J gene: TRBJ1-1; V gene: TRBV5-5; D gene: -; CDR3 protein: CASSMLGRTEAFF; CDR3 DNA: TGTGCCAGCAGCATGCTGGGGCGGACTGAAGCTTTCTTT
clone size: -; J gene: TRBJ2-5; V gene: TRBV6-6; D gene: TRBD1; CDR3 protein: CASSLGQGLETQYF; CDR3 DNA: TGTGCCAGCAGTTTAGGACAGGGGCTCGAGACCCAGTACTTC
clone size: -; J gene: TRBJ1-2; V gene: TRBV11-1; D gene: -; CDR3 protein: CASSPRFSSYGYTF; CDR3 DNA: TGTGCCAGCAGCCCCAGATTTTCCTCCTATGGCTACACCTTC
clone size: many; J gene: TRBJ1-5; V gene: TRBV10-2; D gene: -; CDR3 protein: CASTEGMGPGNQPQHF; CDR3 DNA: TGCGCCAGCACCGAGGGTATGGGGCCGGGGAATCAGCCCCAGCATTTT
clone size: many; J gene: TRBJ2-1; V gene: TRBV6-2/TRBV6-3; D gene: TRBD2; CDR3 protein: CATRDYRKPNEQFF; CDR3 DNA: TGTGCCACCAGGGACTACCGGAAACCCAATGAGCAGTTCTTC
clone size: -; J gene: TRBJ1-5; V gene: TRBV5-8; D gene: -; CDR3 protein: CASTRQRNQPQHF; CDR3 DNA: TGTGCCAGCACACGACAGCGCAATCAGCCCCAGCATTTT
clone size: few; J gene: TRBJ2-1; V gene: TRBV5-1; D gene: TRBD1; CDR3 protein: CASSLEQGEEFF; CDR3 DNA: TGCGCCAGCAGCTTGGAACAGGGGGAAGAGTTCTTC
clone size: many; J gene: TRBJ2-5; V gene: TRBV27; D gene: -; CDR3 protein: CASSLSAPGRAYSGFMYQETQYF; CDR3 DNA: TGTGCCAGCAGTTTATCGGCCCCCGGCAGGGCCTACAGCGGGTTTATGTACCAAGAGACCCAGTACTTC
clone size: few; J gene: TRBJ2-7; V gene: TRBV10-3; D gene: -; CDR3 protein: CAIRGQHDDEQYF; CDR3 DNA: TGTGCCATCAGGGGCCAGCACGATGACGAGCAGTACTTC
clone size: few; J gene: TRBJ2-1; V gene: TRBV27; D gene: -; CDR3 protein: CTSSLDNEQFF; CDR3 DNA: TGCACCAGCAGTTTGGACAATGAGCAGTTCTTC
clone size: -; J gene: TRBJ1-2; V gene: TRBV9; D gene: -; CDR3 protein: CASSDSEGVYGYTF; CDR3 DNA: TGTGCCAGCAGCGACAGTGAAGGAGTGTATGGCTACACCTTC
clone size: few; J gene: TRBJ2-4; V gene: TRBV20-1; D gene: TRBD1; CDR3 protein: CSARDWGQGMNIQYF; CDR3 DNA: TGCAGTGCTAGAGATTGGGGACAGGGTATGAACATTCAGTACTTC